This entry describes one T cell receptor beta chain. Its cognate antigen is unknown. Using immunoSEQ multiplex PCR, the repertoire was profiled, and TCRdb retains in-frame clones only, with some absent. The top ten clones hold 10% of a sample with approximately 330,000 clones, around 79% of them seen once. Deletions cut 0 bases from V and 0 bases from J, with 12 bases between. CDR3 length: 17 residues. CDR1 and CDR2 (germline): LNHNV, YYDKDF (reference sequence). Only Caucasian adults living in Nashville, Tennessee made up the donor group. CD4+ cells yielded CD45RA+ naive and CD45RA-negative memory subsets. This sample is part of a study of shared clonotypes between healthy human individuals. Study findings and constraints: The study's rarefaction showed incomplete sorted-subset sequencing despite large depth. The naive CD4 repertoires of several donors were compared, and around 4.9% of clonotypes were shared.

The specimen sequenced was memory CD4+ T cells sorted from blood. Subset meaning: CD45RA-negative fraction. The V and J genes are TRBV15 and TRBJ2-4; D not resolved. The clonotype originates from a man aged 30 to 39 in good health. CDR3 DNA sequence: TGTGCCACCAGCAGAGATCGTGATAGGCTAGCCAAAAACATTCAGTACTTC. Its translation: CATSRDRDRLAKNIQYF.